This T cell receptor (beta chain) is drawn from a study of blood T cells in healthy people across ages. This CDR3 is built from 14 residues. Germline CDR1 SEHNR, CDR2 FQNEAQ (reference sequence). Trimming cost V 5 bases and J 6 bases; bases outside gene matches: 7. PCR was performed a second time for about 6 to 12 cycles using a sample-barcoded 5' primer and a J-beta primer mix. Researchers report that a template-switch adaptor with 12 random nucleotides tagged each cDNA molecule. TCRdb passed the 5' RACE reads through MiXCR, listing each CDR3 protein once. The sample lists around 1,900,000 distinct CDR3 sequences, roughly 43% occurring once. Every sample yielded at least 6.5 million isolated PBMCs. This clonotype was seen a handful of times.

The J gene is TRBJ1-5, the V gene TRBV7-9; 7 nucleotides align to TRBD1. The material sequenced was blood. The TCR was taken from a human donor in good health. The CDR3 sequence is CASSPDREGQPQHF. CDR3 nucleotide sequence: TGTGCCAGCAGCCCTGACAGGGAAGGTCAGCCCCAGCATTTT.